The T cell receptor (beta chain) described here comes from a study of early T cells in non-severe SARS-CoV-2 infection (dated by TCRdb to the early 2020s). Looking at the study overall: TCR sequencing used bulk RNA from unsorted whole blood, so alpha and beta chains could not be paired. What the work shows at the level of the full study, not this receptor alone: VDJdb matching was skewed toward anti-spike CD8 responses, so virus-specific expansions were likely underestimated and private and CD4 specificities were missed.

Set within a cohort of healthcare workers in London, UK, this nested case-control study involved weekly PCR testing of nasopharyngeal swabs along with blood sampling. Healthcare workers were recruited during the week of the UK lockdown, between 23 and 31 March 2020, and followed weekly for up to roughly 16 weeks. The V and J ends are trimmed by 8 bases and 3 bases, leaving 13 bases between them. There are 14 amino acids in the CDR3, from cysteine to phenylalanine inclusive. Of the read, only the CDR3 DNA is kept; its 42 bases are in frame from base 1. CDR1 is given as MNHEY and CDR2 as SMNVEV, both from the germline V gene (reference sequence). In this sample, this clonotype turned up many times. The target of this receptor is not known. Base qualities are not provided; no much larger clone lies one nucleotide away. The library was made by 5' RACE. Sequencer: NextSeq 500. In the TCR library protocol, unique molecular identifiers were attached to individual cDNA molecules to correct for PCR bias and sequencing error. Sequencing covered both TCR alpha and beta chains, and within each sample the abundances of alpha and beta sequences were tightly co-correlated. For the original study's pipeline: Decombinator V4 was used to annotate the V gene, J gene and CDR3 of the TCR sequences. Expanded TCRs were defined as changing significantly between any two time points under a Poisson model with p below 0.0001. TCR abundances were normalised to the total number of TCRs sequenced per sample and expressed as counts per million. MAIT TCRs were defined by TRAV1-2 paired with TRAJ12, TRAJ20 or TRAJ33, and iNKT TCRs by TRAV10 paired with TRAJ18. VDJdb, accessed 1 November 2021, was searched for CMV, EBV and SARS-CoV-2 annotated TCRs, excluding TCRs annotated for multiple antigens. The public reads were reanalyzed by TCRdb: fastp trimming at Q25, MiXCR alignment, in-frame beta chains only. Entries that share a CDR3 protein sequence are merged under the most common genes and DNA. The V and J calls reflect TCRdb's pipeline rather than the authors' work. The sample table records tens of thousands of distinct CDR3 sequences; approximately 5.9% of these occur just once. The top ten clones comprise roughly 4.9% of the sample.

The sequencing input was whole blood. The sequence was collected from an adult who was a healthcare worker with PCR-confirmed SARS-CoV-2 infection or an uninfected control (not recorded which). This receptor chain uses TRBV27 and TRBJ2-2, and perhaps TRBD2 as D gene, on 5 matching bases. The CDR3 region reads CASSATTYTGELFF. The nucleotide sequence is TGTGCCAGCTCCGCGACTACGTACACCGGGGAGCTGTTTTTT.